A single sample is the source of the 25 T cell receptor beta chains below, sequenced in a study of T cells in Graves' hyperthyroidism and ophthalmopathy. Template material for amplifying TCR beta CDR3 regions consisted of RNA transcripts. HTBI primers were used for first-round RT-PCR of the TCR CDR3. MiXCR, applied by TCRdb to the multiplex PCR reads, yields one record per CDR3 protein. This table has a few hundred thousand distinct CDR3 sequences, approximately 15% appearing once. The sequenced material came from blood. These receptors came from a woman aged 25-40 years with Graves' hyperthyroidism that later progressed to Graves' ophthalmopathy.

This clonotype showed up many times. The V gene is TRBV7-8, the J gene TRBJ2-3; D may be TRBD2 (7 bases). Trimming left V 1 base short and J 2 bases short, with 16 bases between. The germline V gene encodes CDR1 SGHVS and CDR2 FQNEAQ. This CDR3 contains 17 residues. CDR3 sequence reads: CASSLGEGGHNTDTQYF. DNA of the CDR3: TGTGCCAGCAGCTTAGGGGAGGGGGGACATAACACAGATACGCAGTATTTT.

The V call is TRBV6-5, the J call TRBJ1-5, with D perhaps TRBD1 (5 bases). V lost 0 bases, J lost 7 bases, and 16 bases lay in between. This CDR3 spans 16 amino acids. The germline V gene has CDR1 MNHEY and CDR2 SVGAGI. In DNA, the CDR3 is TGTGCCAGCAGTTACTCGAGGGGAAGACCGGAACAGCCCCAGCATTTT. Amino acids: CASSYSRGRPEQPQHF.

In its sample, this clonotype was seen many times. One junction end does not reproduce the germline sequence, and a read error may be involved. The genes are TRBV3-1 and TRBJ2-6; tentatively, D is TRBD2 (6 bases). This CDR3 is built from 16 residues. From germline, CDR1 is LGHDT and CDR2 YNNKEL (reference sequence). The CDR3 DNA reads TGTGCCAGCAGCCAAGTCGGAGGGGCTGGGACCAACGTCCTGACTTTC. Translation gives CASSQVGGAGTNVLTF.

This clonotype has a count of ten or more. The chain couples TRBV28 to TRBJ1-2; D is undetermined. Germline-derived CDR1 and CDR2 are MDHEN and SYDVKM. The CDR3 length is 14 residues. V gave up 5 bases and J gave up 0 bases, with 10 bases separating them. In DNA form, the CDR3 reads TGTGCCAGCAGTGACCTACTCCCTAACTATGGCTACACCTTC. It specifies CASSDLLPNYGYTF.

CDR3 DNA: TGTGCCAGCAGCCGCCCTACAGCCTACGAGCAGTACTTC. Translation: CASSRPTAYEQYF. This sequence joins TRBV5-6 and TRBJ2-7; no firm D call. Trimming left V 4 bases short and J 2 bases short, with 10 bases between. The CDR3 covers 13 residues. Germline lookup yields CDR1 SGHDT and CDR2 YYEEEE.

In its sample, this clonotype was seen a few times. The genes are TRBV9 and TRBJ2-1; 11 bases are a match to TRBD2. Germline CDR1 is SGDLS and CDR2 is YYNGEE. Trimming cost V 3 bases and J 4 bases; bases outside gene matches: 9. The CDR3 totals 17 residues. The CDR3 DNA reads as TGTGCCAGCAGCGCCCTAGCGGGAGGATTTGCTTACAATGAGCAGTTCTTC. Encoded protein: CASSALAGGFAYNEQFF.

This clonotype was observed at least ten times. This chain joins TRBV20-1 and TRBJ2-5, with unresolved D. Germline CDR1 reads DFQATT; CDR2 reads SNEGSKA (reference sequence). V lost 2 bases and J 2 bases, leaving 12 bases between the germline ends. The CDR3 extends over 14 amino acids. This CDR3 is CSARSPQGQETQYF. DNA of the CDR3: TGCAGTGCTAGATCCCCCCAAGGACAAGAGACCCAGTACTTC.

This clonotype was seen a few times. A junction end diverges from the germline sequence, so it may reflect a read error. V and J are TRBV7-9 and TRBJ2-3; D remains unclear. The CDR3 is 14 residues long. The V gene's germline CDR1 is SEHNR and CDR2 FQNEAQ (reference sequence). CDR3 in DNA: TGTGCCAGCAGTTTAGACGGACGGATAGATACGCAGTATTTT. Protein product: CASSLDGRIDTQYF.

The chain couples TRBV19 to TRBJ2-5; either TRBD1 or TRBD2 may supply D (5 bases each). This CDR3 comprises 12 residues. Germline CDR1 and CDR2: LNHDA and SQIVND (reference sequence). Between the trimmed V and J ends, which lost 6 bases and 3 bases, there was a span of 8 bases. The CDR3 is CASSGTEETQYF. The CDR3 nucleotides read TGTGCCAGTAGCGGGACCGAAGAGACCCAGTACTTC.

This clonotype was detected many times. Here the CDR3 DNA reads TGTGCCAGCAGTTTGGACAGCCACCCATACGAGCAGTACTTC. It translates to CASSLDSHPYEQYF. The genes are TRBV12-3 or TRBV12-4 and TRBJ2-7; possible D gene TRBD1, 6 bases. The CDR3 runs to 14 residues. V lost 3 bases and J 4 bases, leaving 13 bases between the germline ends.

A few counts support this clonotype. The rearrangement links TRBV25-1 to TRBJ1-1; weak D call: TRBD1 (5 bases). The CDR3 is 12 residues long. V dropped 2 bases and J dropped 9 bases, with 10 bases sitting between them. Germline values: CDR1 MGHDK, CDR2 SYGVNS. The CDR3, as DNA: TGTGCCAGCAGTGAAGTGGGGGGACAAGCTTTCTTT. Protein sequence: CASSEVGGQAFF.

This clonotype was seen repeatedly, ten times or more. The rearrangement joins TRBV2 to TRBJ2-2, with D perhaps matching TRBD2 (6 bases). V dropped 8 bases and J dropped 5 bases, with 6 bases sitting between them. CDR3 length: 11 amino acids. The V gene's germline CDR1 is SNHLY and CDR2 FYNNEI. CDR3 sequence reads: CASRGTGELFF. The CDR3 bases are TGTGCCAGCCGGGGGACCGGGGAGCTGTTTTTT.

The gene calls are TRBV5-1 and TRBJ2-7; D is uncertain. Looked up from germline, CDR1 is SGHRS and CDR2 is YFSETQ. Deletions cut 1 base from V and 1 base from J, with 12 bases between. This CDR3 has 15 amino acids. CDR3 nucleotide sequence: TGCGCCAGCAGCTTGATGTCGGGCCCTTCCTACGAGCAGTACTTC. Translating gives CASSLMSGPSYEQYF.

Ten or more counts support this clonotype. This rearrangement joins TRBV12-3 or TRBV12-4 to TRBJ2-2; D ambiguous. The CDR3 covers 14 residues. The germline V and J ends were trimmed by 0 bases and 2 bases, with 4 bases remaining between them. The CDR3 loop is CASSLALNTGELFF. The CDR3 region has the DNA TGTGCCAGCAGTTTAGCACTAAACACCGGGGAGCTGTTTTTT.

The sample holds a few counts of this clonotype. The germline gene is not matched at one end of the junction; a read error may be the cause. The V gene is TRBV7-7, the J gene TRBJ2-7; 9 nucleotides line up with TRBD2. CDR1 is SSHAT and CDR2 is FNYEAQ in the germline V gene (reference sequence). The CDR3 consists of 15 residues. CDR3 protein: CASSPGTSPYYEQYF. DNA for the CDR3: TGTGCTAGCAGCCCCGGGACTAGCCCATACTACGAGCAGTACTTC.

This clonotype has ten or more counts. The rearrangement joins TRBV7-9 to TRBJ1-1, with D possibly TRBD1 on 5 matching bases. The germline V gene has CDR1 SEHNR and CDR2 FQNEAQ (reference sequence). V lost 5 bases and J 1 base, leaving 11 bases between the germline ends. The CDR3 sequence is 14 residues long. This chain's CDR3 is CASSTTDRNTEAFF. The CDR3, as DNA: TGTGCCAGCAGCACAACCGACAGGAACACTGAAGCTTTCTTT. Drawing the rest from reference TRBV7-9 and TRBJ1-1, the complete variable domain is DTGVSQNPRHKITKRGQNVTFRCDPISEHNRLYWYRQTLGQGPEFLTYFQNEAQLEKSRLLSDRFSAERPKGSFSTLEIQRTEQGDSAMYLCASSTTDRNTEAFFGQGTRLTVV.

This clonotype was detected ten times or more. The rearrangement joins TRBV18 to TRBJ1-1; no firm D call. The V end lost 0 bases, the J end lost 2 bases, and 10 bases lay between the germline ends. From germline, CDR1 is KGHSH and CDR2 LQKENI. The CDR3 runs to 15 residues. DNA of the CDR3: TGTGCCAGCTCACCACCGCGGGGAACCAACACTGAAGCTTTCTTT. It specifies CASSPPRGTNTEAFF.

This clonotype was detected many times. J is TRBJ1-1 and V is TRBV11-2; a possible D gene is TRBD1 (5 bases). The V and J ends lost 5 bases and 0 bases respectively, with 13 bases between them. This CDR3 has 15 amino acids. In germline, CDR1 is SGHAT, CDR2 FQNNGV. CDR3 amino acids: CASSLGHGLNTEAFF. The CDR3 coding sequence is TGTGCCAGCAGCCTCGGACACGGCCTGAACACTGAAGCTTTCTTT. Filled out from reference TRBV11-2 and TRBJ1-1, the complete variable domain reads EAGVAQSPRYKIIEKRQSVAFWCNPISGHATLYWYQQILGQGPKLLIQFQNNGVVDDSQLPKDRFSAERLKGVDSTLKIQPAKLEDSAVYLCASSLGHGLNTEAFFGQGTRLTVV.

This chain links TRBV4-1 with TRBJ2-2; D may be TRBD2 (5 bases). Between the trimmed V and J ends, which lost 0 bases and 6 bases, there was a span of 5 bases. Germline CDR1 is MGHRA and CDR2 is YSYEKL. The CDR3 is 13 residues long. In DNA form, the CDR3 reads TGCGCCAGCAGCCAAGATAGCGCCGGGGAGCTGTTTTTT. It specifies CASSQDSAGELFF.

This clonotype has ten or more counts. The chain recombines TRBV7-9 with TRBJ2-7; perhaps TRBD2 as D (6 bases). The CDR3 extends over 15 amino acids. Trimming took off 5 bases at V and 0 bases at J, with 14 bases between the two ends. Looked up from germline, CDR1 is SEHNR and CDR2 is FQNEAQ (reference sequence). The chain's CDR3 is CASSAIDGGSYEQYF. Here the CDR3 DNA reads TGTGCCAGCAGCGCAATAGACGGGGGCTCCTACGAGCAGTACTTC.

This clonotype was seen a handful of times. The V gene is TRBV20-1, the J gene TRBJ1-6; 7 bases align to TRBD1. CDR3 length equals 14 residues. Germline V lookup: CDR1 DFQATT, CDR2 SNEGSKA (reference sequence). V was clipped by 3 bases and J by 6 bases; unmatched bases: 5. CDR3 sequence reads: CSASSGGPNSPLHF. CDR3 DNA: TGCAGTGCTAGCTCAGGGGGTCCTAATTCACCCCTCCACTTT.

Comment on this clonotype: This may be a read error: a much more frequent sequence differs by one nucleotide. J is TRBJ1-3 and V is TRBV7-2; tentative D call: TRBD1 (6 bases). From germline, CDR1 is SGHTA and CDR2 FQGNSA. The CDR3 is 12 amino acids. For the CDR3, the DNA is TGTGCCAGCAGCCCCCTCGGGGACACCATGTATTTT. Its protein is CASSPLGDTMYF.

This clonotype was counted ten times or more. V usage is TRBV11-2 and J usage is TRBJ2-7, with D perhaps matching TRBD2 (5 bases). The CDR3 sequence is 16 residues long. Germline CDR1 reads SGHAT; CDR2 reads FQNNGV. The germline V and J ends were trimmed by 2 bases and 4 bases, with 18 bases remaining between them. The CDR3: CASSLNLLQAGYEQYF. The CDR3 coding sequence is TGTGCCAGCAGCTTAAATTTGCTCCAGGCGGGTTACGAGCAGTACTTC.

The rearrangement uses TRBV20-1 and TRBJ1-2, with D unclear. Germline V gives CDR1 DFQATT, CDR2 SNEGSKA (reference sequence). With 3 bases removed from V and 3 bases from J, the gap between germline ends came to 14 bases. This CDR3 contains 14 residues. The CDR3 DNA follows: TGCAGTGCTAGCTCTTGGAAGGTAGACTATGGCTACACCTTC. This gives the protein CSASSWKVDYGYTF.

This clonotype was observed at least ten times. CDR3: CASSSQRDPRELFF. The CDR3 DNA sequence: TGTGCCAGCAGTAGTCAGCGGGACCCTCGGGAGCTGTTTTTT. This sequence joins TRBV12-3 or TRBV12-4 and TRBJ2-2; TRBD2 aligns across 7 bases. J lost 9 bases, V lost 5 bases, and 9 bases had no gene match. This CDR3 contains 14 residues.